This T cell receptor (beta chain) was sequenced during a study of blood T cell repertoires in COVID-19. About the research overall: Researchers got acute and convalescent COVID-19 samples from the United States, Italy and Spain. T cells, B-cell-depleted T cells, or PBMCs provided the cDNA or gDNA that served as material.

Per the study methods: Estimation of nucleated cell counts relied on the amplification of reference gene primers. Sequencing used immunoSEQ multiplex PCR; TCRdb keeps in-frame clones, though not all of them. The V and J calls and clone size are taken from that table; D and trimming were inferred from the DNA. The sample contains fewer than 300,000 clones, around 80% of which appear only once. V dropped 5 bases and J dropped 1 base, with 15 bases sitting between them. Germline assignment: CDR1 MNHEY and CDR2 SMNVEV (reference sequence). The length of the CDR3 is 15 residues. V gene TRBV27 combines with J gene TRBJ2-7; TRBD1 is a possible D gene (6 bases). Sequenced sample: peripheral blood. The TCR comes from an elderly man with acute or convalescent COVID-19. As DNA, the CDR3 is TGTGCCAGCAGTCCCACAGGGAGTGTGTCCTACGAGCAGTACTTC. Amino acids: CASSPTGSVSYEQYF.